This entry lists 29 T cell receptor beta chains sequenced from one sample in a study of CD8+CD57+ T cells in acquired aplastic anemia. The authors sequenced patients whose flow cytometry had shown CD8+CD57+ cell expansion. Profiling that covered TCR beta VDJ and CDR3 relied on genomic DNA as its template. TCRdb fed the reads into MiXCR, producing one record per CDR3 protein. The data contain 210,000 or so distinct CDR3 sequences, roughly 45% of them singletons. The material sequenced was sorted CD4+, CD8+, or CD8+CD57+ T cells (not recorded which) from PBMCs. The receptor set was obtained from a human donor with aplastic anemia.

This clonotype was detected once. The rearrangement uses TRBV5-4 and TRBJ1-2, with 8 bases that match TRBD1. V lost 4 bases, J lost 6 bases, and 5 bases stayed unmatched. CDR1 and CDR2 (germline): SGHNT, YYREEE (reference sequence). The CDR3 runs to 13 residues. CDR3 protein: CASSQDRVDGYTF. DNA for the CDR3: TGTGCCAGCAGCCAGGACAGGGTGGATGGCTACACCTTC.

The V call is TRBV5-1, the J call TRBJ2-3, with a tentative D call TRBD2 (6 bases). The CDR3 loop spans 17 amino acids. Trimming left V 0 bases short and J 1 base short, with 15 bases between. Germline values: CDR1 SGHRS, CDR2 YFSETQ. The CDR3 DNA sequence: TGCGCCAGCAGCTTGGCGCCCCGGGGCGGGGGCACAGATACGCAGTATTTT. Translating gives CASSLAPRGGGTDTQYF.

This clonotype was seen just once. The DNA is omitted, as the CDR3 cannot be located on it reliably, and the CDR3 follows TCRdb's listing. The chain has TRBV9 and TRBJ2-1; the D call in the table, TRBD2, was not verified against the DNA. In germline, CDR1 is SGDLS, CDR2 YYNGEE. The CDR3 totals 17 residues, both ends included. The CDR3 loop is CASSAWDSGGHFGEQFF.

This clonotype has a count of ten or more. V usage is TRBV6-6 and J usage is TRBJ2-7, with TRBD1 matching over 10 bases. V trimming: 6 bases; J trimming: 4 bases; junction bases outside the gene matches: 6. CDR3 length: 14 amino acids. Germline CDR1 is MNHNY and CDR2 is SVGAGI (reference sequence). This CDR3 reads CASSQTGGGYEQYF. The CDR3 coding sequence is TGTGCCAGCAGCCAGACAGGGGGCGGTTACGAGCAGTACTTC.

J is TRBJ2-2 and V is TRBV5-1, with TRBD1 identical over 10 bases. This CDR3 has 17 amino acids. Germline-derived CDR1 and CDR2 are SGHRS and YFSETQ. J lost 3 bases, V lost 0 bases, and 5 bases had no gene match. CDR3 DNA: TGCGCCAGCAGCTTGGAAGAGGACAGGGGGGACACCGGGGAGCTGTTTTTT. Protein product: CASSLEEDRGDTGELFF.

This clonotype has at least ten counts. J is TRBJ1-4 and V is TRBV24-1; 8 bases are shared with TRBD1. The CDR3 is 14 amino acids. Germline V CDR1 and CDR2: KGHDR, SFDVKD. Trimming removed 7 bases from V and 8 bases from J; junction bases left unmatched: 8. The CDR3 DNA follows: TGTGCCACCAGAGGGACAGGCGAAGGCGAAAAACTGTTTTTT. Amino acids: CATRGTGEGEKLFF.

J is TRBJ2-7 and V is TRBV7-3, with 7 nucleotides matching TRBD1. Germline V CDR1 and CDR2: SGHTA, FQGTGA. The CDR3 runs to 13 residues. Trimming cost V 5 bases and J 3 bases; bases outside gene matches: 4. CDR3 nucleotide sequence: TGTGCCAGCAGCCAGTGGACAGGCTACGAGCAGTACTTC. It encodes CASSQWTGYEQYF.

This clonotype showed up many times. The chain recombines TRBV25-1 with TRBJ2-2; D is perhaps TRBD1 (5 bases). V was pared by 4 bases and J by 2 bases, with 20 bases between. The CDR3 contains 18 residues. From germline, CDR1 is MGHDK and CDR2 SYGVNS. CDR3 residues: CASSGPRTLGANTGELFF. The DNA for the CDR3 is TGTGCCAGCAGTGGCCCGCGGACCTTAGGGGCCAACACCGGGGAGCTGTTTTTT.

There are a few counts of this clonotype. The chain uses TRBV9 and TRBJ2-2, with a possible D match to TRBD2 (6 bases). V lost 5 bases and J 1 base, leaving 12 bases between the germline ends. CDR1 and CDR2 from the germline V gene are SGDLS and YYNGEE. The CDR3 runs to 15 residues. CDR3 DNA sequence: TGTGCCAGCAGTGGTGAAGCGGGGAACACCGGGGAGCTGTTTTTT. This sequence encodes CASSGEAGNTGELFF.

The table lists this clonotype with a few counts. This may come from a read error, since a much larger clone is one base off. V gene TRBV5-4 combines with J gene TRBJ2-2; the match to TRBD1 covers 7 bases. The CDR3 spans 17 residues. Per the germline V gene, CDR1 is SGHNT and CDR2 is YYREEE (reference sequence). Written as DNA, the CDR3 is TGTGCCGGCAGCACCCGGACAGGACAGCCGAACACCGGGGAGCTGTTTTTT. Protein: CAGSTRTGQPNTGELFF. Looking up the rest from reference TRBV5-4 and TRBJ2-2 gives the full variable domain: ETGVTQSPTHLIKTRGQQVTLRCSSQSGHNTVSWYQQALGQGPQFIFQYYREEENGRGNFPPRFSGLQFPNYSSELNVNALELDDSALYLCAGSTRTGQPNTGELFFGEGSRLTVL.

V and J are TRBV20-1 and TRBJ1-2, with 8 bases identical to TRBD1. In germline, CDR1 is DFQATT, CDR2 SNEGSKA (reference sequence). J gave up 2 bases and V 4 bases, and 3 bases lay outside the gene matches. The CDR3 covers 13 residues. The CDR3 bases are TGCAGTGCTATCACAGGGGGAAACTATGGCTACACCTTC. Amino acid sequence: CSAITGGNYGYTF.

This clonotype occurred many times. The chain recombines TRBV7-9 with TRBJ1-1; 7 bases align to TRBD1. Germline values: CDR1 SEHNR, CDR2 FQNEAQ (reference sequence). V shed 1 base and J 11 bases; nucleotides not matched to a gene: 10. This CDR3 is built from 14 residues. The CDR3 DNA sequence: TGTGCCAGCAGCTTAGGAGGGACAGAGGGAGCTGCTTTCTTT. This codes for CASSLGGTEGAAFF.

This sequence joins TRBV7-6 and TRBJ1-4; TRBD1 agrees at 9 bases. Germline V gene data show CDR1 as SGHVS and CDR2 as FNYEAQ. J was trimmed by 8 bases and V by 5 bases; bases with no gene match: 3. The CDR3 has 13 amino acids. The chain's CDR3 is CASSNRGREKLFF. CDR3 nucleotide sequence: TGTGCCAGCAGCAACAGGGGGCGCGAAAAACTGTTTTTT.

This clonotype was picked up many times. The genes are TRBV4-1 and TRBJ1-1; perhaps TRBD1 as D (5 bases). Trimming cost V 1 base and J 6 bases, with 15 bases left between them. The germline gives CDR1 MGHRA, CDR2 YSYEKL. This CDR3 is 15 amino acids long. The CDR3 is CASSQGTIRAAEAFF. For the CDR3, the DNA is TGCGCCAGCAGCCAAGGGACGATCAGGGCTGCTGAAGCTTTCTTT.

This clonotype was detected many times. The V call is TRBV20-1, the J call TRBJ1-1; no definite D call. This CDR3 comprises 13 residues. Per germline, CDR1 DFQATT and CDR2 SNEGSKA (reference sequence). V dropped 2 bases and J dropped 1 base, with 8 bases sitting between them. The CDR3 sequence: CSARRLANTEAFF. The CDR3 coding sequence is TGCAGTGCTAGAAGGCTGGCGAACACTGAAGCTTTCTTT.

At least ten counts were recorded for this clonotype. The chain joins TRBV7-2 to TRBJ1-6, with D hard to call. Germline V gives CDR1 SGHTA, CDR2 FQGNSA. V was pared by 1 base and J by 5 bases, with 6 bases between. This CDR3 is 14 amino acids long. DNA of the CDR3: TGTGCCAGCAGCTTAGGCAGTGATAATTCACCCCTCCACTTT. Its protein product is CASSLGSDNSPLHF.

This clonotype was detected ten times or more. CDR3 coding DNA: TGTGCCAGCGGGGGGTTACAGGGTGGTGGAAACACCATATATTTT. Protein: CASGGLQGGGNTIYF. The gene calls are TRBV6-5 and TRBJ1-3; the D gene is possibly TRBD1 (6 bases). The V gene's germline CDR1 is MNHEY and CDR2 SVGAGI. This CDR3 contains 15 residues. Trimming removed 8 bases from V and 3 bases from J, with 17 bases in between.

The chain employs TRBV5-6 and TRBJ2-7, with 7 bases aligning to TRBD1. The CDR3 sequence is 17 residues long. The germline CDR1 and CDR2 sequences are SGHDT and YYEEEE. V was pared by 4 bases and J by 1 base, with 14 bases of the junction left unmatched. The CDR3, as DNA: TGTGCCAGCAGCCCGTGGATTGGACAGGTATATTCCTACGAGCAGTACTTC. Translated: CASSPWIGQVYSYEQYF.

The table lists this clonotype with many counts. The CDR3, as DNA: TGCAGTGCTCTTATAGGGAAAGGAAACACTGAAGCTTTCTTT. The encoded protein is CSALIGKGNTEAFF. The chain combines TRBV20-1 with TRBJ1-1; D call uncertain. V dropped 5 bases and J dropped 2 bases, with 15 bases sitting between them. The CDR3 is made up of 14 amino acids. CDR1 is DFQATT and CDR2 is SNEGSKA in the germline V gene (reference sequence).

The chain links TRBV14 to TRBJ1-6; D uncertain. The CDR3 loop spans 15 amino acids. Trimming removed 1 base from V and 10 bases from J, with 14 bases in between. CDR1 SGHDN and CDR2 FVKESK come from the germline V gene. CDR3 loop: CASSQGAGLGSPLHF. Here the CDR3 DNA reads TGTGCCAGCAGCCAAGGTGCAGGTCTTGGATCACCCCTCCACTTT.

This clonotype was recorded many times. CDR3 protein: CSARRPETDTQYF. The CDR3 DNA reads as TGCAGTGCTAGACGACCTGAAACAGATACGCAGTATTTT. This chain joins TRBV20-1 and TRBJ2-3; D not resolved. The germline V gene encodes CDR1 DFQATT and CDR2 SNEGSKA (reference sequence). The V end was cut by 2 bases, the J end by 3 bases, with 9 bases between. The CDR3 has 13 residues.

Details on this clonotype: An end of the junction differs from the germline gene, which may be a read error. V usage is TRBV2 and J usage is TRBJ2-7, with a weak D call TRBD2 (5 bases). Germline V CDR1 and CDR2: SNHLY, FYNNEI. CDR3 length: 15 residues. CDR3 amino acids: CAISGSGSVSYEQYF. DNA for the CDR3: TGTGCCATCAGTGGATCGGGGTCCGTCTCCTACGAGCAGTACTTC.

This clonotype was detected a few times. V is TRBV11-2 and J is TRBJ2-7; maybe TRBD1 (6 bases). V lost 1 base to trimming and J lost 3 bases, with 10 bases between them. The CDR3 totals 14 residues. Per germline, CDR1 SGHAT and CDR2 FQNNGV. CDR3 nucleotide sequence: TGTGCCAGCAGCTTAGCCGGGACAAACTACGAGCAGTACTTC. Residues: CASSLAGTNYEQYF.

On this clonotype itself: This may stem from a read error, because a much larger clone lies one nucleotide away. V gene TRBV20-1 combines with J gene TRBJ2-7; no clear D gene. The germline V and J ends were trimmed by 5 bases and 1 base, with 9 bases remaining between them. Germline V gives CDR1 DFQATT, CDR2 SNEGSKA (reference sequence). This CDR3 contains 12 residues. CDR3 coding DNA: TGCAGTGCTCGCGTCCCATCCTACGAGCAGTACTTC. The encoded protein is CSARVPSYEQYF.

CDR3 DNA sequence: TGCAGTGCTAGAAGGAACACTGAAGCTTTCTTT. Amino acid sequence: CSARRNTEAFF. The gene calls are TRBV20-1 and TRBJ1-1; D not resolved. V lost 2 bases to trimming and J lost 1 base, with 2 bases between them. Per the germline V gene, CDR1 is DFQATT and CDR2 is SNEGSKA (reference sequence). The CDR3 runs 11 residues.

V is TRBV18 and J is TRBJ2-1; D is uncertain. V shed 2 bases and J shed 5 bases, with 10 bases lying between them. CDR3 length equals 14 residues. The V gene's germline CDR1 is KGHSH and CDR2 LQKENI. CDR3 sequence (DNA): TGTGCCAGCTCACCAGTTAGGAGTAACAATGAGCAGTTCTTC. Translated: CASSPVRSNNEQFF. The whole variable domain, remainder taken from reference TRBV18 and TRBJ2-1, is NAGVMQNPRHLVRRRGQEARLRCSPMKGHSHVYWYRQLPEEGLKFMVYLQKENIIDESGMPKERFSAEFPKEGPSILRIQQVVRGDSAAYFCASSPVRSNNEQFFGPGTRLTVL.

In regard to this clonotype: This sequence may be a read error, since a much larger clone differs from it by one base. This sequence joins TRBV7-9 and TRBJ2-5; tentative D call: TRBD1 (6 bases). V gave up 1 base and J gave up 11 bases, with 17 bases separating them. This CDR3 comprises 14 residues. The germline CDR1 and CDR2 sequences are SEHNR and FQNEAQ (reference sequence). The CDR3 DNA follows: TGTGCCAGCAGCTTAGGGGGTAGAGGGGGTGAGCAGTACTTC. This gives the protein CASSLGGRGGEQYF.

This clonotype was counted only a few times. A much larger clone differs by one base, so this may be a read error. The chain combines TRBV5-4 with TRBJ2-5, with 7 bases lining up with TRBD2. Germline-derived CDR1 and CDR2 are SGHNT and YYREEE (reference sequence). This CDR3 spans 14 amino acids. The CDR3 here is CASSLSTGRETLYF. The CDR3 nucleotides read TGTGCCAGCAGCTTGTCGACGGGGCGGGAGACCCTGTACTTC.

V and J are TRBV25-1 and TRBJ1-1, with D possibly TRBD1 on 5 matching bases. V was shortened by 4 bases and J by 6 bases, with 9 bases between the two germline ends. CDR3 length equals 12 residues. Germline-derived CDR1 and CDR2 are MGHDK and SYGVNS. The CDR3 nucleotides read TGTGCCAGCAGTGTCGGGACCTCTGAAGCTTTCTTT. It yields the protein CASSVGTSEAFF.